The clone carrying this T cell receptor (beta chain) was seen more than once but under ten times. As yet, its antigen is unknown. Total RNA was extracted at no less than 6 micrograms per sample. The data derive from a study of blood T cells in healthy people across ages. About the study: T cells yielded about one barcoded beta molecule per two cells through template switching.

Study-level findings and limits: Both naive CD4+ cell counts and diversity were greater in long-lived donors than in aged donors. Changes in expanded clonotypes were possibly confounded, as the CMV status of donors was unknown.

Trimming pared 0 bases from V and 5 bases from J, leaving 16 bases between. The CDR3 sequence is 15 residues long. The V gene's germline CDR1 is DFQATT and CDR2 SNEGSKA (reference sequence). A J-beta primer mix and a sample-barcoded 5' primer were used in a second PCR of roughly 7 to 12 cycles. TCRdb redid the calling of the 5' RACE reads with MiXCR, one entry per CDR3 protein. The sample holds about 1.8 million distinct CDR3 sequences, around half seen once. The chain has TRBV20-1 and TRBJ2-5; maybe TRBD1 (6 bases). The receptor was derived from a woman aged 35 to 49 in good health. Source material: blood. For the CDR3, the DNA is TGCAGTGCTAGAGATGTTAAGGGGGAAATCGAGACCCAGTACTTC. It specifies CSARDVKGEIETQYF.